The present T cell receptor (beta chain) was sequenced within a study of blood T cell repertoires in COVID-19. Whole-study context: Collection of acute and convalescent COVID-19 samples took place in the United States, Italy and Spain. Sources were T cells, B-cell-depleted T cells, or PBMCs; the material itself was cDNA or gDNA.

In the original analysis: Amplified reference gene primers provided the basis for estimating nucleated cell counts. Data came from immunoSEQ multiplex PCR; TCRdb stores just in-frame clones and leaves some out. That table is the source of V, J and clone size, and D and trimming were worked out from the DNA. The table records around 100,000 clones, 88% of them present only once. CDR3 size: 14 residues. The germline CDR1 and CDR2 sequences are MNHEY and SVGAGI. V lost 6 bases, J lost 7 bases, and 16 bases lay in between. J is TRBJ2-1 and V is TRBV6-5; possibly TRBD2 for D (6 bases). This clonotype was sampled from an older woman with acute or convalescent COVID-19. The sample was peripheral blood. The CDR3 spells CASRTGLRVNEQFF. The DNA for the CDR3 is TGTGCCAGCAGGACGGGACTTCGTGTAAATGAGCAGTTCTTC.